This TCR beta chain was sequenced during a study of blood T cell repertoires in COVID-19. Study-level background: Material from acute and convalescent COVID-19 was sourced from the United States, Italy and Spain. In each case, the material was cDNA or gDNA derived from T cells, B-cell-depleted T cells, or PBMCs.

CDR1 MDHEN and CDR2 SYDVKM come from the germline V gene. V was pared by 6 bases and J by 2 bases, with 13 bases between. CDR3 length: 14 amino acids. In the authors' methods: Amplification of reference gene primers provided the estimated nucleated cell counts. The table came from immunoSEQ multiplex PCR; TCRdb's copy has only in-frame clones and leaves some out. V and J calls and clone size follow that table, whereas D and trimming were derived from the DNA. Here the sample spans about 260,000 clones, approximately 87% being singletons. Sample: peripheral blood. This sequence was found in a man between 60 and 75 years old who had recovered from COVID-19. This chain joins TRBV28 and TRBJ1-1; no firm D call. For the CDR3, the DNA is TGTGCCAGCAGCCTGCCGGGGTTCAACACTGAAGCTTTCTTT. Its translation is CASSLPGFNTEAFF. Looking up the rest from reference TRBV28 and TRBJ1-1 gives the full variable domain: DVKVTQSSRYLVKRTGEKVFLECVQDMDHENMFWYRQDPGLGLRLIYFSYDVKMKEKGDIPEGYSVSREKKERFSLILESASTNQTSMYLCASSLPGFNTEAFFGQGTRLTVV.